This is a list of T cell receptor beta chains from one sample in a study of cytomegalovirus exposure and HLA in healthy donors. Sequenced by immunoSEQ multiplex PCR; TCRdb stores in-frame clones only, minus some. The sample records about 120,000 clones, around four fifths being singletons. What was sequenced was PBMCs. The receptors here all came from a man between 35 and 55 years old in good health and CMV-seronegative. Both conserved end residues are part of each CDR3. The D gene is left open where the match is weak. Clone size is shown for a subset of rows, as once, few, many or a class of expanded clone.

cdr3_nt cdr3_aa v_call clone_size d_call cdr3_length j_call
TGTGCCAGCAGTGGAAGACAGGGGCCGAACACTGAAGCTTTCTTT CASSGRQGPNTEAFF TRBV6-5 . TRBD1 15 TRBJ1-1
TGTGCCAGCAGGTTCCTAGCGGGAGTGGACAATGAGCAGTTCTTC CASRFLAGVDNEQFF TRBV6-6 once TRBD2 15 TRBJ2-1
TGTGCCTGGAGTGGGGGCGGACAGAACTATGGCTACACCTTC CAWSGGGQNYGYTF TRBV30 . . 14 TRBJ1-2
TGTGCCAGTAGGGAACAGGGGTTTGGGACAGATACGCAGTATTTT CASREQGFGTDTQYF TRBV19 . TRBD1 15 TRBJ2-3
TGCGCCAGCAGCTTGGTCGGGGGAGGGCAAGAGACCCAGTACTTC CASSLVGGGQETQYF TRBV5-1 . TRBD2 15 TRBJ2-5
TGCGCCAGCAGCCAGGGACAGTTGTACGAGCAGTACTTC CASSQGQLYEQYF TRBV5-1 . TRBD1 13 TRBJ2-7
TGTGCCAGCAGCCCCTCCTTCGGGTGGAATGAGCAGTTCTTC CASSPSFGWNEQFF TRBV4-2 . . 14 TRBJ2-1
TGTGCCAGCAGTACTCCCTCCGGGACAGGGGACCCTAACTATGGCTACACCTTC CASSTPSGTGDPNYGYTF TRBV28 . TRBD1 18 TRBJ1-2
TGTGCCATCAGTGATGGGGGGGGGAACACTGAAGCTTTCTTT CAISDGGGNTEAFF TRBV10-3 . . 14 TRBJ1-1
TGTGCCAGCAGCTTAAGCGGACTAGGGGACAATGAGCAGTTCTTC CASSLSGLGDNEQFF TRBV7-9 . TRBD2 15 TRBJ2-1
TGTGCCAGCAGTTTACAGGGGGCTCCAGATACGCAGTATTTT CASSLQGAPDTQYF TRBV6-5 . TRBD1 14 TRBJ2-3
TGTGCCAGCACCCGAGGGACAGGGTTCACTGAAGCTTTCTTT CASTRGTGFTEAFF TRBV6-5 . TRBD1 14 TRBJ1-1
TGTGCCAGCAGCTTAGGGGCTAGCGGGAGTATCGAGCAGTACTTC CASSLGASGSIEQYF TRBV11-2 . TRBD2 15 TRBJ2-7
TGTGCCATCAGTGAAGTCCGAGGACTAGCGGGAGATACCGGTGAGCAGTTCTTC CAISEVRGLAGDTGEQFF TRBV10-3 . TRBD2 18 TRBJ2-1
TGTGCCAGCAGCCCGGCTTTGCGGCGTGAGCAGTTCTTC CASSPALRREQFF TRBV7-2 . . 13 TRBJ2-1
TGTGCCAGCAGCTTATCCGGTTATAGCAATCAGCCCCAGCATTTT CASSLSGYSNQPQHF TRBV5-8 . . 15 TRBJ1-5
TGTGCCAGCAGGGGGGACAGGGAGAACCACTATGGCTACACCTTC CASRGDRENHYGYTF TRBV6-1 . TRBD1 15 TRBJ1-2
TGCGCCAGCAGCCAAGGCGGGACTAGCGGCTACAATGAGCAGTTCTTC CASSQGGTSGYNEQFF TRBV4-3 once TRBD2 16 TRBJ2-1
TGTGCCAGCTCAGCGGCGGCAGACTATGGCTACACCTTC CASSAAADYGYTF TRBV18 once . 13 TRBJ1-2
TGTGCCAGCAGCCAAACAGGAATCCCAGATACGCAGTATTTT CASSQTGIPDTQYF TRBV5-5 . . 14 TRBJ2-3
TGTGCCAGCAGCAGCCGGGACAGGGGGTTTGGAAACACCATATATTTT CASSSRDRGFGNTIYF TRBV7-8 . TRBD1 16 TRBJ1-3
TGTGCCAGCAGCTTAGGGACTAGCGGGAGTGTTGAGCAGTTCTTC CASSLGTSGSVEQFF TRBV11-3 . TRBD2 15 TRBJ2-1
TGCGCCAGCAGCGCGGGACAGGGGATTAATGAGCAGTTCTTC CASSAGQGINEQFF TRBV5-1 . TRBD1 14 TRBJ2-1
TGTGCCAGCAGTTATATTCCCTCGGGCGAGCAGTACTTC CASSYIPSGEQYF TRBV6-5 . . 13 TRBJ2-7
TGCGCCAGCAGCCTGGGACAGGGGGGAACTGAAGCTTTCTTT CASSLGQGGTEAFF TRBV5-1 . TRBD1 14 TRBJ1-1
TGCGCCAGCAGCTGGGGCGGAAACACCGGGGAGCTGTTTTTT CASSWGGNTGELFF TRBV5-1 . . 14 TRBJ2-2